These T cell receptor beta chains were read from a single sample in a study of post-analysis software for immune sequencing data. TCRdb independently ran MiXCR on the PCR reads; one entry per CDR3 protein. The table has hundreds of thousands of distinct CDR3 sequences, around 53% seen once. Sequenced: blood. Receptors originate from a girl aged 5-17 years with multiple sclerosis. Each CDR3 is given with its conserved first and last residue. D genes are given only for firm matches. The size field is filled for only some rows; it gives once, few, many or a size class.

d_call: TRBD1; clone_size: NA; j_call: TRBJ2-5; v_call: TRBV12-3/TRBV12-4; cdr3_aa: CASSLLRTGRETQYF; cdr3_nt: TGTGCCAGCAGTTTATTGAGGACAGGGCGAGAGACCCAGTACTTC
d_call: NA; clone_size: once; j_call: TRBJ1-1; v_call: TRBV29-1; cdr3_aa: CSVGHRKGTEAFF; cdr3_nt: TGCAGCGTGGGACACCGCAAAGGCACTGAAGCTTTCTTT
d_call: TRBD1; clone_size: few; j_call: TRBJ2-6; v_call: TRBV5-1; cdr3_aa: CASSIGQAYSGANVLTF; cdr3_nt: TGCGCCAGCAGCATTGGACAGGCATACTCTGGGGCCAACGTCCTGACTTTC
d_call: TRBD1; clone_size: NA; j_call: TRBJ1-2; v_call: TRBV6-1; cdr3_aa: CASRAGQGPYGYTF; cdr3_nt: TGTGCCAGCAGAGCGGGACAGGGACCCTATGGCTACACCTTC
d_call: TRBD1; clone_size: NA; j_call: TRBJ1-1; v_call: TRBV10-3; cdr3_aa: CAIHRGPGTEAFF; cdr3_nt: TGTGCCATACACAGGGGGCCGGGCACTGAAGCTTTCTTT
d_call: NA; clone_size: NA; j_call: TRBJ2-3; v_call: TRBV15; cdr3_aa: CATSREGGTDTQYF; cdr3_nt: TGTGCCACCAGCAGAGAAGGTGGCACAGATACGCAGTATTTT
d_call: TRBD1; clone_size: NA; j_call: TRBJ1-6; v_call: TRBV9; cdr3_aa: CASSTQGADSPLHF; cdr3_nt: TGTGCCAGCAGCACACAGGGGGCTGATTCACCCCTCCACTTT
d_call: TRBD1; clone_size: many; j_call: TRBJ1-4; v_call: TRBV27; cdr3_aa: CASSPGPGQGPTNEKLFF; cdr3_nt: TGTGCCAGCAGTCCCGGTCCGGGACAGGGGCCAACTAATGAAAAACTGTTTTTT
d_call: NA; clone_size: few; j_call: TRBJ2-3; v_call: TRBV7-7; cdr3_aa: CASSPQAGPSDTQYF; cdr3_nt: TGTGCTAGCAGCCCCCAAGCGGGTCCGTCCGATACGCAGTATTTT
d_call: NA; clone_size: NA; j_call: TRBJ2-7; v_call: TRBV12-5; cdr3_aa: CASALNYEQYF; cdr3_nt: TGTGCTAGTGCTCTGAACTACGAGCAGTACTTC
d_call: TRBD2; clone_size: NA; j_call: TRBJ2-7; v_call: TRBV15; cdr3_aa: CATSTGLANYEQYF; cdr3_nt: TGTGCCACCAGCACAGGACTAGCTAACTACGAGCAGTACTTC
d_call: NA; clone_size: few; j_call: TRBJ1-2; v_call: TRBV12-5; cdr3_aa: CASGLAGHKDYGYTF; cdr3_nt: TGTGCTAGTGGTCTTGCAGGGCACAAGGACTATGGCTACACCTTC
d_call: NA; clone_size: few; j_call: TRBJ2-5; v_call: TRBV6-1; cdr3_aa: CASDRFQETQYF; cdr3_nt: TGTGCCAGCGATCGATTCCAAGAGACCCAGTACTTC
d_call: NA; clone_size: NA; j_call: TRBJ2-7; v_call: TRBV12-5; cdr3_aa: CASGLSGPHSYEQYF; cdr3_nt: TGTGCTAGTGGACTAAGCGGGCCCCATTCCTACGAGCAGTACTTC
d_call: NA; clone_size: few; j_call: TRBJ2-7; v_call: TRBV27; cdr3_aa: CASSTGGEEQYF; cdr3_nt: TGTGCCAGCAGTACAGGGGGGGAAGAGCAGTACTTC
d_call: NA; clone_size: NA; j_call: TRBJ2-5; v_call: TRBV19; cdr3_aa: CASSISPDYRQETQYF; cdr3_nt: TGTGCCAGTAGTATTAGTCCGGACTACCGACAGGAGACCCAGTACTTC
d_call: NA; clone_size: NA; j_call: TRBJ1-1; v_call: TRBV20-1; cdr3_aa: CSARLGTEAFF; cdr3_nt: TGCAGTGCTAGACTGGGCACTGAAGCTTTCTTT
d_call: NA; clone_size: few; j_call: TRBJ1-2; v_call: TRBV20-1; cdr3_aa: CSASSPAYSNYGYTF; cdr3_nt: TGCAGTGCTAGCAGCCCAGCGTATAGCAACTATGGCTACACCTTC
d_call: NA; clone_size: few; j_call: TRBJ1-5; v_call: TRBV29-1; cdr3_aa: CSAGDSNQPQHF; cdr3_nt: TGCAGCGCTGGTGATAGCAATCAGCCCCAGCATTTT
d_call: NA; clone_size: NA; j_call: TRBJ2-5; v_call: TRBV18; cdr3_aa: CASSPLLQQETQYF; cdr3_nt: TGTGCCAGCTCACCGTTACTTCAGCAAGAGACCCAGTACTTC
d_call: NA; clone_size: NA; j_call: TRBJ2-5; v_call: TRBV7-2; cdr3_aa: CASSLALPVTPPWTQYF; cdr3_nt: TGTGCCAGCAGCTTAGCCCTACCGGTCACCCCCCCTTGGACCCAGTACTTC
d_call: TRBD1; clone_size: NA; j_call: TRBJ2-4; v_call: TRBV5-1; cdr3_aa: CASSMGQARPPYF; cdr3_nt: TGCGCCAGCAGCATGGGACAGGCAAGGCCTCCGTACTTC
d_call: TRBD1; clone_size: once; j_call: TRBJ2-5; v_call: TRBV5-5; cdr3_aa: CASSLKVGTAYQETQYF; cdr3_nt: TGTGCCAGCAGCTTGAAGGTGGGGACAGCGTACCAAGAGACCCAGTACTTC
d_call: NA; clone_size: few; j_call: TRBJ2-5; v_call: TRBV7-9; cdr3_aa: CASSLGHEETQYF; cdr3_nt: TGTGCCAGCAGCTTAGGGCATGAAGAGACCCAGTACTTC
d_call: TRBD1; clone_size: NA; j_call: TRBJ2-7; v_call: TRBV19; cdr3_aa: CASRSGTGGYEQYF; cdr3_nt: TGTGCCAGTAGATCCGGGACAGGGGGATACGAGCAGTACTTC
d_call: TRBD2; clone_size: NA; j_call: TRBJ2-7; v_call: TRBV13; cdr3_aa: CASSLGTSGGSYNEQYF; cdr3_nt: TGTGCCAGCAGCTTAGGGACTAGCGGGGGATCCTACAATGAGCAGTACTTC
d_call: NA; clone_size: few; j_call: TRBJ2-7; v_call: TRBV7-9; cdr3_aa: CASSSPSGSVRSYEQYF; cdr3_nt: TGTGCCAGCAGCTCACCCTCCGGGTCGGTGAGATCCTACGAGCAGTACTTC
d_call: NA; clone_size: once; j_call: TRBJ2-7; v_call: TRBV18; cdr3_aa: CAGSRAGDHEQYF; cdr3_nt: TGTGCCGGCTCACGGGCAGGGGATCACGAGCAGTACTTC
d_call: NA; clone_size: NA; j_call: TRBJ2-5; v_call: TRBV20-1; cdr3_aa: CSSVPGAQETQYF; cdr3_nt: TGCAGCTCGGTACCAGGGGCGCAAGAGACCCAGTACTTC
d_call: NA; clone_size: NA; j_call: TRBJ1-4; v_call: TRBV3-1; cdr3_aa: CASSGTFRGPANEKLFF; cdr3_nt: TGTGCCAGCAGCGGTACCTTCCGGGGGCCAGCTAATGAAAAACTGTTTTTT
d_call: NA; clone_size: NA; j_call: TRBJ2-7; v_call: TRBV9; cdr3_aa: CASSPNQFGKGTLTNYNEQYF; cdr3_nt: TGTGCCAGCAGCCCAAACCAATTCGGGAAGGGAACTTTAACGAATTACAATGAGCAGTACTTC
d_call: NA; clone_size: NA; j_call: TRBJ2-2; v_call: TRBV12-3/TRBV12-4; cdr3_aa: CASSDRLPTGELFF; cdr3_nt: TGTGCCAGCAGCGATCGACTACCCACCGGGGAGCTGTTTTTT
d_call: TRBD1; clone_size: few; j_call: TRBJ1-1; v_call: TRBV29-1; cdr3_aa: CSGDRGNTEAFF; cdr3_nt: TGCAGCGGAGACAGGGGGAACACTGAAGCTTTCTTT